The table lists the clone carrying this T cell receptor (beta chain) with a count of one. This sample was included in a study of CD8+ T cells in alopecia areata. The sequencing template was cDNA reverse transcribed from extracted RNA. TCRdb's copy holds only in-frame clones and misses some; the assay was immunoSEQ multiplex PCR. The sample lists about 64,000 clones; roughly 46% were seen once. The CDR3 spans 15 residues. Per the germline V gene, CDR1 is SEHNR and CDR2 is FQNEAQ (reference sequence). J was trimmed by 3 bases and V by 3 bases; bases with no gene match: 6. This receptor was identified in a human donor with alopecia areata. The chain is built from TRBV7-9 and TRBJ2-5; 8 nucleotides agree with TRBD1. Sequencing input: NKG2D-low CD8+ T cells sorted from blood. The CDR3 sequence: CASSFRTGGEETQYF. In DNA, the CDR3 is TGTGCCAGCAGCTTCCGTACAGGGGGAGAAGAGACCCAGTACTTC.